This T cell receptor (beta chain) comes out of a study of identical twins. Germline CDR1 is KGHSH and CDR2 is LQKENI. V shed 4 bases and J shed 5 bases, with 15 bases lying between them. This CDR3 has 15 residues. Addition of a universal primer site occurred through template switching, and cDNA carried unique molecular identifiers. Each CDR3 protein gets one entry after TCRdb re-called the 5' RACE reads with MiXCR. Of nearly 900,000 distinct CDR3 sequences listed, 9% to 15% are singletons. These sequences were also reported in another study, on yellow fever vaccine responses in identical twins.

The TCR sequence derives from a woman younger than 30 in good health. V is TRBV18 and J is TRBJ1-3, with D perhaps TRBD1 (5 bases). What was sequenced was PBMCs. The CDR3 DNA is TGTGCCAGCTCACGCCCCGGGACCGGGAGAAACACCATATATTTT. It encodes CASSRPGTGRNTIYF.